Presented here are 30 T cell receptor beta chains from one specimen sequenced in a study of blood T cell repertoires in COVID-19. Some clones are missing from TCRdb's copy, which holds only in-frame ones; the method was immunoSEQ multiplex PCR. The sample has roughly 100,000 clones, roughly 87% seen once; the top ten hold 2% to 2.5%. The sequenced sample was peripheral blood. The receptors were gathered from a man aged 50 to 59 with active COVID-19.

Only one count was recorded for this clone. The chain has TRBV19 and TRBJ1-4; D is possibly TRBD1 (5 bases). Germline V gene data show CDR1 as LNHDA and CDR2 as SQIVND (reference sequence). Trimming took 5 bases from V and 4 from J, leaving 8 bases between them. This CDR3 contains 13 residues. The CDR3 sequence: CASSVTVNEKLFF. CDR3 in DNA: TGTGCCAGTAGTGTGACAGTTAATGAAAAACTGTTTTTT.

The chain uses TRBV20-1 and TRBJ2-4, with D perhaps TRBD2 (5 bases). The length of the CDR3 is 11 residues. The ends were cut back, 6 bases at V and 8 bases at J, with 11 bases in the middle. CDR1 is DFQATT and CDR2 is SNEGSKA in the germline V gene (reference sequence). The CDR3 sequence is CSAGVVDIQYF. The CDR3 region has the DNA TGCAGTGCCGGGGTGGTGGACATTCAGTACTTC.

This clone was counted a few times. The V gene is TRBV4-2, the J gene TRBJ1-4; TRBD1 agrees at 10 bases. This CDR3 contains 16 residues. V shed 4 bases, J shed 2 bases, and the junction held 4 bases outside the gene matches. Germline lookup yields CDR1 LGHNA and CDR2 YNFKEQ. The CDR3 DNA is TGTGCCAGCAGCCTACGGACAGGGGGTACTAATGAAAAACTGTTTTTT. Its protein product is CASSLRTGGTNEKLFF.

The V gene is TRBV7-2, the J gene TRBJ2-7; TRBD1 matches at 7 bases. Trimming removed 5 bases from V and 3 bases from J; junction bases left unmatched: 10. CDR1 and CDR2 from the germline V gene are SGHTA and FQGNSA. The length of the CDR3 is 15 residues. CDR3 DNA: TGTGCCAGCAGCACCCAGGGGCCAGGGGGCTACGAGCAGTACTTC. Translating it yields CASSTQGPGGYEQYF.

This chain uses TRBV7-6 with TRBJ2-1, with TRBD2 identical over 7 bases. CDR3 length: 16 amino acids. V trimming: 1 base; J trimming: 4 bases; junction bases outside the gene matches: 7. From germline, CDR1 is SGHVS and CDR2 FNYEAQ. In nucleotides, the CDR3 is TGTGCCAGCAGCTTAGTTTACAGCGGGGAGTACAATGAGCAGTTCTTC. Its translation: CASSLVYSGEYNEQFF. The full variable domain, completed using reference TRBV7-6 and TRBJ2-1, is GAGVSQSPRYKVTKRGQDVALRCDPISGHVSLYWYRQALGQGPEFLTYFNYEAQQDKSGLPNDRFSAERPEGSISTLTIQRTEQRDSAMYRCASSLVYSGEYNEQFFGPGTRLTVL.

J is TRBJ2-3 and V is TRBV28; no definite D call. V gave up 5 bases and J gave up 6 bases, with 9 bases separating them. The CDR3 covers 12 residues. Germline loops: CDR1 MDHEN, CDR2 SYDVKM. The CDR3 region has the DNA TGTGCCAGCAGTCCCCGGCGGGATACGCAGTATTTT. It encodes CASSPRRDTQYF.

This chain uses TRBV9 with TRBJ1-2; 10 bases map to TRBD1. The CDR3 runs to 15 residues. Germline CDR1 is SGDLS and CDR2 is YYNGEE. Trimming at V came to 2 bases and at J to 8 bases, leaving 9 bases not matched to a gene. The CDR3 nucleotides are TGTGCCAGCAGCGTCCGGGACAGGGGACTCTCGGGCTACACCTTC. This codes for CASSVRDRGLSGYTF.

The chain joins TRBV18 to TRBJ2-5; TRBD2 matches 7 bases. Germline loops: CDR1 KGHSH, CDR2 LQKENI. CDR3 length equals 13 residues. After removal of 4 bases from V and 3 bases from J, the junction contained 2 bases not matched to a gene. CDR3 nucleotides: TGTGCCAGCTCACTCGGGGGGAAAGAGACCCAGTACTTC. Translation gives CASSLGGKETQYF. Supplemented by reference TRBV18 and TRBJ2-5, the full variable domain reads NAGVMQNPRHLVRRRGQEARLRCSPMKGHSHVYWYRQLPEEGLKFMVYLQKENIIDESGMPKERFSAEFPKEGPSILRIQQVVRGDSAAYFCASSLGGKETQYFGPGTRLLVL.

V gene TRBV4-1 combines with J gene TRBJ1-3, with D hard to call. Germline CDR1 MGHRA, CDR2 YSYEKL. The CDR3 extends over 16 amino acids. The V and J ends lost 0 bases and 2 bases respectively, with 11 bases between them. CDR3 in DNA: TGCGCCAGCAGCCAAGAACCTTCAGGCACTGGAAACACCATATATTTT. Protein sequence: CASSQEPSGTGNTIYF.

V gene TRBV7-3 combines with J gene TRBJ2-3; the D gene is possibly TRBD2 (5 bases). Trimming cost V 6 bases and J 6 bases, with 19 bases left between them. CDR1 and CDR2 (germline): SGHTA, FQGTGA. CDR3 size: 15 residues. The CDR3 DNA is TGTGCCAGCAGTTCACGGGGTTTAGATAGGGATACGCAGTATTTT. Its translation: CASSSRGLDRDTQYF.

CDR3 sequence: CASSQGTGSGNTIYF. The CDR3 DNA follows: TGCGCCAGCAGCCAAGGGACAGGGTCTGGAAACACCATATATTTT. This rearrangement joins TRBV4-3 to TRBJ1-3; TRBD1 matches at 8 bases. There are 15 residues in the CDR3. After removal of 1 base from V and 1 base from J, the junction contained 0 bases not matched to a gene. From germline, CDR1 is LGHNA and CDR2 YSLEER.

The genes are TRBV2 and TRBJ2-7, with a tentative D call TRBD1 (6 bases). Per germline, CDR1 SNHLY and CDR2 FYNNEI. The germline V and J ends were trimmed by 6 bases and 4 bases, with 19 bases remaining between them. The CDR3 has 15 amino acids. The CDR3 DNA follows: TGTGCCAGCAGCACGGCCCCAACAGGGCGGTACGAGCAGTACTTC. Amino acids: CASSTAPTGRYEQYF.

This rearrangement joins TRBV11-2 to TRBJ2-3; 8 nucleotides line up with TRBD2. The ends lost 6 bases at V and 3 bases at J; junction bases unmatched: 8. The CDR3 spans 15 residues. Germline loops: CDR1 SGHAT, CDR2 FQNNGV. CDR3 loop: CASRTGGGSTDTQYF. As DNA, the CDR3 is TGTGCCAGCAGAACCGGGGGGGGCAGTACAGATACGCAGTATTTT.

The rearrangement joins TRBV5-6 to TRBJ1-5, with unresolved D. In germline, CDR1 is SGHDT, CDR2 YYEEEE. Trimming took off 1 base at V and 6 bases at J, with 14 bases between the two ends. The CDR3 has 15 residues. The CDR3 reads CASSLLARPGQPQHF. DNA of the CDR3: TGTGCCAGCAGCTTGCTCGCCCGACCAGGTCAGCCCCAGCATTTT. Full variable domain (missing parts from reference TRBV5-6 and TRBJ1-5): DAGVTQSPTHLIKTRGQQVTLRCSPKSGHDTVSWYQQALGQGPQFIFQYYEEEERQRGNFPDRFSGHQFPNYSSELNVNALLLGDSALYLCASSLLARPGQPQHFGDGTRLSIL.

The chain joins TRBV6-1 to TRBJ1-5; tentative D call: TRBD1 (5 bases). The CDR3 spans 16 residues. V was shortened by 3 bases and J by 6 bases, with 18 bases between the two germline ends. From germline, CDR1 is MNHNS and CDR2 SASEGT. CDR3 in DNA: TGTGCCAGCAGTGAGAGACAGAGCAAACTACTTCAGCCCCAGCATTTT. This sequence encodes CASSERQSKLLQPQHF.

This chain uses TRBV12-3 or TRBV12-4 with TRBJ1-1; no firm D call. The CDR3 is 13 residues long. Trimming shortened V by 6 bases and J by 1 base, and 9 bases separated the two germline ends. The CDR3 reads CASRIVENTEAFF. The CDR3 DNA sequence: TGTGCCAGCAGAATTGTAGAGAACACTGAAGCTTTCTTT.

The chain uses TRBV18 and TRBJ1-3; 7 bases map to TRBD1. Germline loops: CDR1 KGHSH, CDR2 LQKENI. This CDR3 contains 15 residues. J was trimmed by 0 bases and V by 6 bases; bases with no gene match: 5. The CDR3 region has the DNA TGTGCCAGCTCGCAAGGGACAGACTCTGGAAACACCATATATTTT. Translating it yields CASSQGTDSGNTIYF.

V usage is TRBV6-4 and J usage is TRBJ2-5, with D possibly matching TRBD2 (5 bases). V lost 0 bases and J 7 bases, leaving 12 bases between the germline ends. Per germline, CDR1 MRHNA and CDR2 SNTAGT. This CDR3 is 14 amino acids long. CDR3 residues: CASSDSERPATQYF. DNA for the CDR3: TGTGCCAGCAGTGACTCTGAGCGGCCGGCGACCCAGTACTTC.

This clone appeared once. V gene TRBV7-2 combines with J gene TRBJ2-3, with 8 bases that match TRBD2. The germline CDR1 and CDR2 sequences are SGHTA and FQGNSA. The CDR3 spans 15 residues. V shed 3 bases and J 3 bases; nucleotides not matched to a gene: 5. The CDR3 spells CASSFSGGETDTQYF. CDR3 DNA: TGTGCCAGCAGCTTTTCCGGGGGGGAGACAGATACGCAGTATTTT.

This chain joins TRBV12-5 and TRBJ1-4; D gene uncertain. Per germline, CDR1 LGHNT and CDR2 FRNRAP. V dropped 3 bases and J dropped 7 bases, with 18 bases sitting between them. The CDR3 is 16 residues long. CDR3 amino acids: CASGFWRPGSREKLFF. The CDR3 coding sequence is TGTGCTAGTGGTTTCTGGAGGCCGGGTTCTCGTGAAAAACTGTTTTTT. The complete variable domain, with remaining parts taken from reference TRBV12-5 and TRBJ1-4, reads DARVTQTPRHKVTEMGQEVTMRCQPILGHNTVFWYRQTMMQGLELLAYFRNRAPLDDSGMPKDRFSAEMPDATLATLKIQPSEPRDSAVYFCASGFWRPGSREKLFFGSGTQLSVL.

This chain links TRBV4-1 with TRBJ2-5; tentatively, D is TRBD2 (6 bases). Trimming took off 4 bases at V and 2 bases at J, with 8 bases between the two ends. CDR1 MGHRA and CDR2 YSYEKL come from the germline V gene. The CDR3 extends over 13 amino acids. The CDR3 loop is CASSRDLQETQYF. Written as DNA, the CDR3 is TGCGCCAGCAGCCGGGACTTACAAGAGACCCAGTACTTC.

This clone was observed a single time. The rearrangement joins TRBV3-1 (or the pseudogene TRBV3-2) to TRBJ2-2; tentatively, D is TRBD2 (5 bases). Trimming took off 3 bases at V and 4 bases at J, with 9 bases between the two ends. Germline CDR1 LGHDT, CDR2 YNNKEL (reference sequence). The CDR3 runs to 14 residues. The CDR3 nucleotides are TGTGCCAGCAGCCAGCGAGGGTTCACCGGGGAGCTGTTTTTT. Translating gives CASSQRGFTGELFF.

V is TRBV24-1 and J is TRBJ1-2, with D tentatively TRBD1 (5 bases). Between the trimmed V and J ends, which lost 4 bases and 7 bases, there was a span of 12 bases. Germline loops: CDR1 KGHDR, CDR2 SFDVKD. This CDR3 contains 13 residues. The CDR3 nucleotides are TGTGCCACCAGTGACCGGGGGGGAGCTGGCTACACCTTC. Residues: CATSDRGGAGYTF.

V gene TRBV4-1 combines with J gene TRBJ2-5, with D possibly TRBD2 on 5 matching bases. V gave up 3 bases and J gave up 1 base, with 18 bases separating them. The CDR3 totals 17 residues. Per the germline V gene, CDR1 is MGHRA and CDR2 is YSYEKL. CDR3 coding DNA: TGCGCCAGCAGCCACTCGGGTCTTGCGGACTTCCAAGAGACCCAGTACTTC. It codes for CASSHSGLADFQETQYF.

The rearrangement joins TRBV27 to TRBJ2-2; the D is unclear. The CDR3 consists of 15 residues. The germline CDR1 and CDR2 sequences are MNHEY and SMNVEV (reference sequence). Trimming removed 4 bases at V and 2 bases at J, with 11 bases between. CDR3 DNA sequence: TGTGCCAGCAGTTCCCCTCCCGTTAACACCGGGGAGCTGTTTTTT. Protein sequence: CASSSPPVNTGELFF.

The chain combines TRBV2 with TRBJ2-5; the D is unclear. Germline CDR1 and CDR2: SNHLY and FYNNEI. CDR3 length equals 13 residues. Trimming shortened V by 2 bases and J by 0 bases, and 4 bases separated the two germline ends. CDR3 residues: CASSERDQETQYF. Written as DNA, the CDR3 is TGTGCCAGCAGTGAAAGAGACCAAGAGACCCAGTACTTC.

This chain joins TRBV7-2 and TRBJ2-1, with TRBD2 identical over 9 bases. V lost 1 base and J lost 8; bases outside the gene matches: 9. CDR1 and CDR2 (germline): SGHTA, FQGNSA. The CDR3 has 16 residues. CDR3: CASSLVGTSPADEQFF. The CDR3 DNA sequence: TGTGCCAGCAGCTTAGTGGGGACTAGCCCTGCCGATGAGCAGTTCTTC. The full variable domain, in which reference TRBV7-2 and TRBJ2-1 provide the parts outside the CDR3, is GAGVSQSPSNKVTEKGKDVELRCDPISGHTALYWYRQSLGQGLEFLIYFQGNSAPDKSGLPSDRFSAERTGGSVSTLTIQRTQQEDSAVYLCASSLVGTSPADEQFFGPGTRLTVL.

The chain recombines TRBV11-3 with TRBJ2-7, with TRBD2 as a possible D gene (5 bases). V was clipped by 1 base and J by 3 bases, with 10 bases between them. The CDR3 extends over 14 amino acids. Germline-derived CDR1 and CDR2 are SGHNT and YENEEA. The DNA for the CDR3 is TGTGCCAGCAGCTTAGTTGGAGGCGACTACGAGCAGTACTTC. Protein: CASSLVGGDYEQYF.

V and J are TRBV12-3 or TRBV12-4 and TRBJ1-1; D gene ambiguous. With 6 bases removed from V and 6 bases from J, the gap between germline ends came to 11 bases. The CDR3 runs to 12 residues. The CDR3 DNA sequence: TGTGCCAGCAGCCCCGGGCGGGCTGAAGCTTTCTTT. Translation: CASSPGRAEAFF.

The V and J genes are TRBV2 and TRBJ1-1; D is ambiguous. Germline CDR1 is SNHLY and CDR2 is FYNNEI. V gave up 5 bases and J gave up 1 base, with 8 bases separating them. The CDR3 consists of 13 residues. Here the CDR3 DNA reads TGTGCCAGCAGTTCTGACTCGAACACTGAAGCTTTCTTT. It encodes CASSSDSNTEAFF.